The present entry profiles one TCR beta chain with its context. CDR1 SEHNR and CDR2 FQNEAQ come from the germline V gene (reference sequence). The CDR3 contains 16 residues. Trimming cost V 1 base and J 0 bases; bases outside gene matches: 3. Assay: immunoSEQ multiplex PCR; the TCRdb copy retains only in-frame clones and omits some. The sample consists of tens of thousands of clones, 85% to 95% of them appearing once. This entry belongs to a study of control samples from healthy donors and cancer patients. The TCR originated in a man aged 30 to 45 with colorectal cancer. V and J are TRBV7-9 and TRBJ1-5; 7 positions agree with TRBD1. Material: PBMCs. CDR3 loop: CASSLGGQYSNQPQHF. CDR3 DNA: TGTGCCAGCAGCTTAGGGGGACAGTATAGCAATCAGCCCCAGCATTTT.